This T cell receptor (beta chain) appears in the sequencing data of a study of beta chain features in type 1 diabetes. In its sample, this clone was seen a few times. Its antigen is not known. Study-wide results and limits: A greater similarity of naive, central memory and Treg TCRB repertoires was seen among patients than among healthy donors.

Reverse transcription of all isolated RNA meant that expressed TCRB transcripts were sequenced. The protocol was immunoSEQ multiplex PCR, while the TCRdb copy is restricted to in-frame clones and leaves out a portion. The data show about 900,000 clones, roughly a sixth seen once. This sequence originates from a woman in her late teens or twenties in good health. The sequencing sample was made of naive CD4+ T cells from blood.

The CDR3 DNA sequence: TGTGCCAGCAGCTTAGGCGCGGTCCGATTGAATGAGCAGTTCTTC. This sequence encodes CASSLGAVRLNEQFF. J is TRBJ2-1 and V is TRBV7-3, with D unclear. Trimming removed 2 bases from V and 7 bases from J, with 15 bases in between. The V gene's germline CDR1 is SGHTA and CDR2 FQGTGA. The CDR3 consists of 15 residues.